This TCR beta chain came from a study of OX40 agonist ivuxolimab in advanced cancers. In the study overall: Among those treated, three patients had partial responses, one with hepatocellular carcinoma and two with cutaneous melanoma.

Sequenced by immunoSEQ multiplex PCR; TCRdb stores in-frame clones only, minus some. The table lists about 49,000 clones, around 80% of them singletons. Trimming took 6 bases from V and 6 from J, leaving 18 bases between them. This CDR3 is built from 15 residues. Germline lookup yields CDR1 SGHKS and CDR2 YYEKEE (reference sequence). This material consisted of CD4+ or CD8+ T cells sorted from blood, taken in a trial of the OX40 agonist ivuxolimab. The chain combines TRBV5-5 with TRBJ2-2; tentatively, D is TRBD2 (6 bases). The source is an adult with an advanced solid tumor such as melanoma, head and neck, liver or kidney cancer. The CDR3 DNA follows: TGTGCCAGCACCCTGGCCGGGACTCAGCCCGGGGAGCTGTTTTTT. Residues: CASTLAGTQPGELFF.